The 26 T cell receptor beta chains reported below all come from one sample, sequenced in a study of cytomegalovirus exposure and HLA in healthy donors. Primers: 60 Vbeta forward and 13 Jbeta reverse. Sequencing used immunoSEQ multiplex PCR; TCRdb keeps in-frame clones, though not all of them. The table records over 150,000 clones, just under 80% of them present only once. What was sequenced was PBMCs. The receptors derive from a woman aged 45-65 years in good health and CMV-seropositive.

The rearrangement uses TRBV5-6 and TRBJ1-1; 7 bases are a match to TRBD1. The V and J ends lost 0 bases and 0 bases, in that order; junction bases with no gene match: 2. Germline-derived CDR1 and CDR2 are SGHDT and YYEEEE. The CDR3 is 15 amino acids. This CDR3 is CASSLDRGLNTEAFF. CDR3 in DNA: TGTGCCAGCAGCTTGGACAGGGGCTTGAACACTGAAGCTTTCTTT.

This clone was found a few times. The V gene is TRBV6-6, the J gene TRBJ2-2; no definite D call. Germline V CDR1 and CDR2: MNHNY, SVGAGI (reference sequence). V was cut by 3 bases and J by 1 base, with 6 bases left in between. CDR3 length: 14 residues. CDR3 amino acids: CASSYTGNTGELFF. CDR3 in DNA: TGTGCCAGCAGTTATACGGGGAACACCGGGGAGCTGTTTTTT.

The chain combines TRBV13 with TRBJ2-6, with D perhaps matching TRBD2 (6 bases). Germline V gene data show CDR1 as PRHDT and CDR2 as FYEKMQ (reference sequence). The V end was cut by 2 bases, the J end by 1 base, with 12 bases between. The CDR3 totals 17 residues. CDR3 amino acids: CASSLRAGSSGANVLTF. In nucleotides, the CDR3 is TGTGCCAGCAGCTTAAGGGCCGGGAGTTCTGGGGCCAACGTCCTGACTTTC.

The chain employs TRBV12-5 and TRBJ1-1, with D hard to call. Trimming left V 2 bases short and J 5 bases short, with 15 bases between. The V gene's germline CDR1 is LGHNT and CDR2 FRNRAP. This CDR3 contains 15 residues. CDR3 sequence: CASGLIVGKETEAFF. The CDR3 DNA sequence: TGTGCTAGTGGTTTGATCGTGGGCAAGGAAACTGAAGCTTTCTTT.

This clone was counted once. The chain recombines TRBV23-1 with TRBJ2-3; 7 nucleotides agree with TRBD2. TRBV23-1 qualifies as an ORF whose function is uncertain. The CDR3 loop spans 18 amino acids. Germline trimming cut 3 bases from V and 3 bases from J; bases unmatched to any gene: 15. The CDR3 DNA reads TGCGCCAGCAGTCAGCTTAATTCAGGGAGGGATAGGACAGATACGCAGTATTTT. Translating it yields CASSQLNSGRDRTDTQYF.

J is TRBJ1-1 and V is TRBV9; 12 bases align to TRBD1. The trim removed 3 bases at V and 7 bases at J, leaving 7 bases unmatched. This CDR3 has 15 residues. The germline gives CDR1 SGDLS, CDR2 YYNGEE. CDR3 nucleotides: TGTGCCAGCAGCGGGGGGACAGGGGGCGCGATTGAAGCTTTCTTT. Protein product: CASSGGTGGAIEAFF.

V usage is TRBV4-3 and J usage is TRBJ2-7, with D possibly being TRBD1 (6 bases). The CDR3 consists of 15 residues. Trimming pared 0 bases from V and 3 bases from J, leaving 12 bases between. From germline, CDR1 is LGHNA and CDR2 YSLEER. CDR3 coding DNA: TGCGCCAGCAGCCAAGAAGAACAGGGTAGCTACGAGCAGTACTTC. Translating gives CASSQEEQGSYEQYF.

V gene TRBV7-2 combines with J gene TRBJ2-3; 8 bases align to TRBD2. V was clipped by 6 bases and J by 6 bases; unmatched bases: 8. The CDR3 runs 14 residues. Germline CDR1 SGHTA, CDR2 FQGNSA. In DNA, the CDR3 is TGTGCCAGCAGGGCGGCTAGCGGGCGGGATACGCAGTATTTT. Protein sequence: CASRAASGRDTQYF.

CDR3 in amino acids: CASSARGGLAGVRSNEQFF. CDR3 nucleotide sequence: TGTGCCAGCAGCGCCCGAGGGGGTTTAGCGGGAGTCCGTAGCAATGAGCAGTTCTTC. The chain links TRBV21-1 to TRBJ2-1; TRBD2 was called by the table and not checked on the DNA. TRBV21-1 is a pseudogene locus. The CDR3 covers 19 residues.

In nucleotides, the CDR3 is TGTGCCAGCAGCTTCGGGACAGGGAATGAAAAACTGTTTTTT. It yields the protein CASSFGTGNEKLFF. J is TRBJ1-4 and V is TRBV5-6; 9 positions match TRBD1. The CDR3 contains 14 residues. V gave up 2 bases and J gave up 5 bases; unmatched junction bases: 1. Germline CDR1 is SGHDT and CDR2 is YYEEEE. Together with reference TRBV5-6 and TRBJ1-4, the CDR3 gives the full variable domain: DAGVTQSPTHLIKTRGQQVTLRCSPKSGHDTVSWYQQALGQGPQFIFQYYEEEERQRGNFPDRFSGHQFPNYSSELNVNALLLGDSALYLCASSFGTGNEKLFFGSGTQLSVL.

The chain has TRBV11-2 and TRBJ2-1; D is possibly TRBD1 (5 bases). The CDR3 contains 13 residues. The V gene lost 5 bases and the J gene lost 12 bases, with 17 bases spanning the gap. Germline CDR1 and CDR2: SGHAT and FQNNGV. CDR3 in DNA: TGTGCCAGCAGCCTCGACAGAGTAGGGCGGCAGTTCTTC. Translation gives CASSLDRVGRQFF.

The chain combines TRBV29-1 with TRBJ2-3; tentatively, D is TRBD2 (6 bases). V was cut by 1 base and J by 4 bases, with 12 bases left in between. The germline V gene has CDR1 SQVTM and CDR2 ANQGSEA. The CDR3 is 14 residues long. The DNA of the CDR3 is TGCAGCGTTGAAGGGGGGACGGGGGCAGATACGCAGTATTTT. Translated, it gives CSVEGGTGADTQYF.

The chain has TRBV19 and TRBJ1-5; TRBD1 agrees at 9 bases. The V gene's germline CDR1 is LNHDA and CDR2 SQIVND (reference sequence). The length of the CDR3 is 17 residues. V dropped 2 bases and J dropped 1; count of bases not matched to a gene: 6. The DNA for the CDR3 is TGTGCCAGTAGTATAAGACAGGGGGGGGGAAGCAATCAGCCCCAGCATTTT. Protein sequence: CASSIRQGGGSNQPQHF.

The V and J genes are TRBV19 and TRBJ2-1, with D possibly TRBD2 on 5 matching bases. The CDR3 totals 14 residues. V was clipped by 4 bases and J by 6 bases, with 13 bases between them. The germline CDR1 and CDR2 sequences are LNHDA and SQIVND (reference sequence). The CDR3 loop reads CASSTSLVVNEQFF. The CDR3 DNA is TGTGCCAGTAGTACCTCACTAGTAGTCAATGAGCAGTTCTTC.

V and J are TRBV2 and TRBJ2-3, with 9 bases lining up with TRBD2. CDR3 length equals 17 residues. V gave up 6 bases and J gave up 2 bases; unmatched junction bases: 12. Germline CDR1 is SNHLY and CDR2 is FYNNEI. The CDR3 loop reads CASRGGGAPILTDTQYF. CDR3 DNA: TGTGCCAGCAGGGGCGGGGGGGCCCCGATACTCACAGATACGCAGTATTTT.

The rearrangement links TRBV4-2 to TRBJ2-1; D is possibly TRBD2 (6 bases). V gave up 4 bases and J gave up 12 bases, with 25 bases separating them. Per the germline V gene, CDR1 is LGHNA and CDR2 is YNFKEQ. This CDR3 spans 16 amino acids. The CDR3 loop reads CASSPPGVARTGAQFF. Here the CDR3 DNA reads TGTGCCAGCAGCCCCCCGGGGGTAGCCAGGACCGGGGCGCAGTTCTTC.

The V gene is TRBV19, the J gene TRBJ2-6, with D possibly TRBD1 on 6 matching bases. Trimming took off 6 bases at V and 2 bases at J, with 14 bases between the two ends. Germline CDR1 is LNHDA and CDR2 is SQIVND (reference sequence). The CDR3 sequence is 16 residues long. The CDR3 spells CASRPADSAGANVLTF. DNA for the CDR3: TGTGCCAGTAGGCCCGCGGACAGTGCTGGGGCCAACGTCCTGACTTTC.

CDR3 sequence: CASSTVYRETQYF. The DNA for the CDR3 is TGTGCCAGTAGTACGGTATATAGAGAGACCCAGTACTTC. The chain has TRBV19 and TRBJ2-5; D remains unclear. This CDR3 has 13 residues. V was cut by 4 bases and J by 4 bases, with 10 bases left in between. In germline, CDR1 is LNHDA, CDR2 SQIVND (reference sequence).

This clone was seen a single time. This chain joins TRBV10-3 and TRBJ2-1; 11 positions match TRBD2. Germline CDR1 reads ENHRY; CDR2 reads SYGVKD. With V trimmed by 4 bases and J by 4 bases, 9 bases remained unmatched. The CDR3 totals 17 residues. CDR3 loop: CAISVISGLADYNEQFF. The CDR3 DNA is TGTGCCATCAGTGTTATATCGGGACTAGCGGATTACAATGAGCAGTTCTTC.

The chain links TRBV11-3 to TRBJ2-1, with 12 positions matching TRBD2. The junction had 9 bases not matched to a gene; V was cut back by 4 bases and J by 5 bases. This CDR3 has 17 amino acids. Germline lookup yields CDR1 SGHNT and CDR2 YENEEA. The CDR3 DNA follows: TGTGCCAGCAGCTCCCACCAGACTAGCGGGGGAAACAATGAGCAGTTCTTC. This sequence encodes CASSSHQTSGGNNEQFF.

This clone was detected once. The V gene is TRBV7-2, the J gene TRBJ1-4; the D gene is possibly TRBD1 (6 bases). Deletions cut 0 bases from V and 7 bases from J, with 9 bases between. The CDR3 is 14 amino acids. Germline-derived CDR1 and CDR2 are SGHTA and FQGNSA. The CDR3 here is CASSLARGSEKLFF. As DNA, the CDR3 is TGTGCCAGCAGCTTAGCGAGGGGGAGTGAAAAACTGTTTTTT.

V is TRBV7-2 and J is TRBJ2-7; TRBD2 might be the D (7 bases). Germline V gives CDR1 SGHTA, CDR2 FQGNSA. This CDR3 has 17 amino acids. V lost 4 bases to trimming and J lost 0 bases, with 19 bases between them. The CDR3, as DNA: TGTGCCAGCAGCTCTCGGAGGGGGGGGAGAGGCTCCTACGAGCAGTACTTC. Protein: CASSSRRGGRGSYEQYF.

The chain is built from TRBV11-3 and TRBJ2-2; D might be TRBD2 (7 bases). Germline CDR1 SGHNT, CDR2 YENEEA. V lost 1 base and J 6 bases, leaving 12 bases between the germline ends. The CDR3 is 15 residues long. DNA of the CDR3: TGTGCCAGCAGCTTAGTCGCGGGGGCCTCCGGGGAGCTGTTTTTT. Translation gives CASSLVAGASGELFF.

The V call is TRBV11-2, the J call TRBJ2-5, with D possibly TRBD1 on 6 matching bases. Trimming took 5 bases from V and 7 from J, leaving 20 bases between them. Germline V gene lookup returns CDR1 SGHAT and CDR2 FQNNGV. There are 15 residues in the CDR3. The CDR3 DNA sequence: TGTGCCAGCAGCCCCCAGACAGGTGTCGTAGGGACCCAGTACTTC. Protein sequence: CASSPQTGVVGTQYF.

The chain uses TRBV6-1 and TRBJ1-6; D is undetermined. CDR1 is MNHNS, CDR2 SASEGT, per germline. The length of the CDR3 is 14 residues. The V end lost 6 bases, the J end lost 6 bases, and 12 bases lay between the germline ends. This CDR3 reads CASRREGGNSPLHF. CDR3 DNA: TGTGCCAGCAGGAGGGAGGGTGGTAATTCACCCCTCCACTTT.

The V and J genes are TRBV18 and TRBJ1-1; possible D gene TRBD1, 5 bases. CDR3 length: 15 amino acids. Trimming removed 2 bases at V and 3 bases at J, with 13 bases between. Germline values: CDR1 KGHSH, CDR2 LQKENI. The CDR3 is CASSPGVGAHTEAFF. In DNA form, the CDR3 reads TGTGCCAGCTCACCAGGAGTAGGGGCCCACACTGAAGCTTTCTTT. The full variable domain, completed using reference TRBV18 and TRBJ1-1, is NAGVMQNPRHLVRRRGQEARLRCSPMKGHSHVYWYRQLPEEGLKFMVYLQKENIIDESGMPKERFSAEFPKEGPSILRIQQVVRGDSAAYFCASSPGVGAHTEAFFGQGTRLTVV.